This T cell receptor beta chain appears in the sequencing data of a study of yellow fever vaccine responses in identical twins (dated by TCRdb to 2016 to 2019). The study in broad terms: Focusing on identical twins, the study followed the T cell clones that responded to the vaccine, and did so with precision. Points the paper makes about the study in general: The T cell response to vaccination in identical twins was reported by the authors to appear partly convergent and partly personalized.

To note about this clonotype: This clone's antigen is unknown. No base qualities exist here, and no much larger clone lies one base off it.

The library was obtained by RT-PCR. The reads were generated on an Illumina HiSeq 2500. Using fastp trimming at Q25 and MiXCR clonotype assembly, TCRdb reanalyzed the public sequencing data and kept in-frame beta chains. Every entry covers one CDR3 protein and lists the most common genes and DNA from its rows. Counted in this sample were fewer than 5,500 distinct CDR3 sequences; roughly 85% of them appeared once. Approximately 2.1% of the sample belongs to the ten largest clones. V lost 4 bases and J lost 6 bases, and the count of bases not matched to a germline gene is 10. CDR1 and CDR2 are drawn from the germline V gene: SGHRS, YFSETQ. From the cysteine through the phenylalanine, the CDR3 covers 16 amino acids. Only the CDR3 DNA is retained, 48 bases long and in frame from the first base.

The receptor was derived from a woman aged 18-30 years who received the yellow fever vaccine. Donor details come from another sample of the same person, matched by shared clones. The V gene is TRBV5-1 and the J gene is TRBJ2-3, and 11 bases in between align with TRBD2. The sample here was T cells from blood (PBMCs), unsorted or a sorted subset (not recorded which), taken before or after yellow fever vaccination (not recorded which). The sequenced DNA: TGCGCCAGCAGCCCGGGGACTAGCGGTCCTAGGGATACGCAGTATTTT. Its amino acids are CASSPGTSGPRDTQYF.